This T cell receptor beta chain came from a study of glioma-infiltrating T cells. In germline, CDR1 is MNHEY, CDR2 SMNVEV (reference sequence). This CDR3 comprises 13 residues. Trimming removed 3 bases at V and 9 bases at J, with 15 bases between. Using RNA template, CDR3s of TCR alpha and beta were amplified with iRepertoire arm-PCR. Using its own MiXCR run on the multiplex PCR reads, TCRdb lists one record per CDR3 protein. This table has about 180,000 distinct CDR3 sequences, under 55% appearing once. This chain uses TRBV27 with TRBJ2-7; D gene uncertain. The clonotype originates from a human donor with low-grade glioma or glioblastoma, undergoing nonglioma brain surgery, or in good health (not recorded which). Source material: glioma tissue, nonneoplastic brain tissue, or PBMCs (not recorded which). In DNA form, the CDR3 reads TGTGCCAGCAGTTTTAGCTGGGCCCACGGGCAGTACTTC. Translating it yields CASSFSWAHGQYF.